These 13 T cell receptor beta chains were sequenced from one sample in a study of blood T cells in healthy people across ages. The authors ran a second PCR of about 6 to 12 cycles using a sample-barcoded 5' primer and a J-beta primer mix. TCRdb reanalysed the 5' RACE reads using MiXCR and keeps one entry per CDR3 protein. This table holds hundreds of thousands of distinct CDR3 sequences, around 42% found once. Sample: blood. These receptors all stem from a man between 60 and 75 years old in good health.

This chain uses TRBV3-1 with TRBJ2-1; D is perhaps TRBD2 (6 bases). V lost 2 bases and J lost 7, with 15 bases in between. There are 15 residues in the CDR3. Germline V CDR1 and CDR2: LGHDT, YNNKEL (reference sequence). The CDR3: CASSQRASEGNEQFF. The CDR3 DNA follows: TGTGCCAGCAGCCAAAGGGCTAGCGAGGGGAATGAGCAGTTCTTC.

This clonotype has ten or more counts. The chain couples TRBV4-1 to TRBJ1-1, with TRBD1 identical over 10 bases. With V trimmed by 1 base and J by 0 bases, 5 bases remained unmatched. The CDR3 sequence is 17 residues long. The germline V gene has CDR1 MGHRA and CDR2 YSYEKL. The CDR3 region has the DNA TGCGCCAGCAGCCAAGCCGGGACAGGGGCGGTGAACACTGAAGCTTTCTTT. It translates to CASSQAGTGAVNTEAFF.

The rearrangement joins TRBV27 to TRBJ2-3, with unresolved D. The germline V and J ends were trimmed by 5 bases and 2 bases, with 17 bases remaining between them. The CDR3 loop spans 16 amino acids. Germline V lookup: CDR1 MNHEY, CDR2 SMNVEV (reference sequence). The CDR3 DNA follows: TGTGCCAGCAGTATTTCGAAGGCAGTACTCACAGATACGCAGTATTTT. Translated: CASSISKAVLTDTQYF.

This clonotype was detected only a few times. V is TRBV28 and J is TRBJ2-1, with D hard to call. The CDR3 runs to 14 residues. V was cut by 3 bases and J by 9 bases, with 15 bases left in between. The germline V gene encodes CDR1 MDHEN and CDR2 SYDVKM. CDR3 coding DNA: TGTGCCAGCAGTTTTTCGAGTGTTTGGGCTGAGCAGTTCTTC. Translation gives CASSFSSVWAEQFF.

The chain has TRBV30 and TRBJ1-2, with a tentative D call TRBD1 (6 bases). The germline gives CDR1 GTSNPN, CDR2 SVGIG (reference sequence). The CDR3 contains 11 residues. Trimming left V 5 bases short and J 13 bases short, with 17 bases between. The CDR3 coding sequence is TGTGCCTGGGTAACAGGGAGAACCCTCACCTTC. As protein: CAWVTGRTLTF.

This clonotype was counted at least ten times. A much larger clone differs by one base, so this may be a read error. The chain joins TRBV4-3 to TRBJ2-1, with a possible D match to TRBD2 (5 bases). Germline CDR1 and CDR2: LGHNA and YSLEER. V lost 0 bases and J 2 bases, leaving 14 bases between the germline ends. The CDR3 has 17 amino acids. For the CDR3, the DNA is TGCGCCAGCAGCCAAGATGAGGGAAGCGGAACCTACAATGAGCAGTTCTTC. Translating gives CASSQDEGSGTYNEQFF.

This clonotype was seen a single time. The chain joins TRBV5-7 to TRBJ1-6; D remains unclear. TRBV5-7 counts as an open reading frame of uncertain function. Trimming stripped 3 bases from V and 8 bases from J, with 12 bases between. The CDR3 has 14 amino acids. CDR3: CASSSGLFHSPLHF. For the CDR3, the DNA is TGTGCCAGCAGCTCCGGACTCTTTCATTCACCCCTCCACTTT.

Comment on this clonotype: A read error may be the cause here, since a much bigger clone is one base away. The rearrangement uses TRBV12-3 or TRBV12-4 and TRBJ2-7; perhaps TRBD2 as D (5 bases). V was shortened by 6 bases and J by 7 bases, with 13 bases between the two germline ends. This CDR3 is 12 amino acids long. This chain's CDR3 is CASSVLGSEQYF. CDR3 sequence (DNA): TGTGCCAGCAGCGTACTAGGGAGTGAGCAGTACTTC.

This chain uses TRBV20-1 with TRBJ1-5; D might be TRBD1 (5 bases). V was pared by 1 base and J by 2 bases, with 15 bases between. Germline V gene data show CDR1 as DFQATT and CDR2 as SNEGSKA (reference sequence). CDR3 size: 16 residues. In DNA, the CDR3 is TGCAGTGCTAGAGGGGGGAGGGATTTTCGCAATCAGCCCCAGCATTTT. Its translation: CSARGGRDFRNQPQHF.

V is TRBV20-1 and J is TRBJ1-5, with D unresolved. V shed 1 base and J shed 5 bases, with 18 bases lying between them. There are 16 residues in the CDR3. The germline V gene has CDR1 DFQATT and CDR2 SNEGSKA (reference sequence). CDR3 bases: TGCAGTGCTAGAGTTGCGGGGATGAAATGGGATCAGCCCCAGCATTTT. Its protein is CSARVAGMKWDQPQHF.

In nucleotides, the CDR3 is TGTGCCAGCAGAAGTTCAGGGGAGGCCAACGTCCTGACTTTC. Its protein product is CASRSSGEANVLTF. V is TRBV5-4 and J is TRBJ2-6, with D perhaps matching TRBD1 (6 bases). V lost 5 bases and J 6 bases, leaving 12 bases between the germline ends. The CDR3 runs to 14 residues. CDR1 and CDR2 from the germline V gene are SGHNT and YYREEE (reference sequence).

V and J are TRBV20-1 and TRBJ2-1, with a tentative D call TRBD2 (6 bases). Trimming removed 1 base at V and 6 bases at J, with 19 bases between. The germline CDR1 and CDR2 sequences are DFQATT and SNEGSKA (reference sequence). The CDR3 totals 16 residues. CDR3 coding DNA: TGCAGTGCTAGAGGAGGAGGCGGGGCCCGGACCAATGAGCAGTTCTTC. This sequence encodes CSARGGGGARTNEQFF.

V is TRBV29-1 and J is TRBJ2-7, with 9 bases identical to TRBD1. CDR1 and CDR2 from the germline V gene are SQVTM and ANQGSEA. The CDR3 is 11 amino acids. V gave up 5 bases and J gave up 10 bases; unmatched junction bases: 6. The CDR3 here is CSVRGTGPQYF. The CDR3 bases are TGCAGCGTTCGAGGGACAGGGCCCCAGTACTTC.